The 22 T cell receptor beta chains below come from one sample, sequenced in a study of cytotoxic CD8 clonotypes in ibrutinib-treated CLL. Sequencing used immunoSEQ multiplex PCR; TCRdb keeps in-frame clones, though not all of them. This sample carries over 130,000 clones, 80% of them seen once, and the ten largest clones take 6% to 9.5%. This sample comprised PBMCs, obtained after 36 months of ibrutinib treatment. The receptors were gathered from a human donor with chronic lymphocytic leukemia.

The CDR3 nucleotides read TGTGCCAGCATTACTACTTACGGGGACTCCTACAATGAGCAGTTCTTC. Protein product: CASITTYGDSYNEQFF. The genes are TRBV7-9 and TRBJ2-1; weak D call: TRBD2 (5 bases). Germline CDR1 and CDR2: SEHNR and FQNEAQ (reference sequence). There are 16 residues in the CDR3. The V gene lost 7 bases and the J gene lost 0 bases, with 16 bases spanning the gap.

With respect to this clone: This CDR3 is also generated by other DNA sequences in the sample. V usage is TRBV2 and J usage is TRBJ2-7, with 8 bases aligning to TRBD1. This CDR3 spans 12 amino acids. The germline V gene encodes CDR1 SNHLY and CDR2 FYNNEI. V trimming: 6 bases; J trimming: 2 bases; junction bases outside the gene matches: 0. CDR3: CASRQGAYEQYF. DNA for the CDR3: TGTGCCAGCAGACAGGGGGCCTACGAGCAGTACTTC.

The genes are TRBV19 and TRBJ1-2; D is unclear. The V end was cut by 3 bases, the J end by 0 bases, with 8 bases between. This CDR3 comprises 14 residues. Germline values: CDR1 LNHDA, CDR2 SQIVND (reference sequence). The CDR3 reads CASSIHHTNYGYTF. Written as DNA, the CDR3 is TGTGCCAGTAGTATTCACCACACTAACTATGGCTACACCTTC.

CDR3 nucleotide sequence: TGTGCCAGTAGTATCCGGGAGTTCGCTGAAGCTTTCTTT. Protein product: CASSIREFAEAFF. The V call is TRBV19, the J call TRBJ1-1; no definite D call. The V end was cut by 3 bases, the J end by 6 bases, with 11 bases between. The V gene's germline CDR1 is LNHDA and CDR2 SQIVND (reference sequence). The CDR3 is 13 amino acids.

CDR3 nucleotide sequence: TGTGCCAGCAGCTTAGGGGCAGGCGCCGGCTACACCTTC. It is translated as CASSLGAGAGYTF. The rearrangement links TRBV7-8 to TRBJ1-2; D is ambiguous. The V gene's germline CDR1 is SGHVS and CDR2 FQNEAQ. Trimming pared 1 base from V and 8 bases from J, leaving 11 bases between. The CDR3 sequence is 13 residues long.

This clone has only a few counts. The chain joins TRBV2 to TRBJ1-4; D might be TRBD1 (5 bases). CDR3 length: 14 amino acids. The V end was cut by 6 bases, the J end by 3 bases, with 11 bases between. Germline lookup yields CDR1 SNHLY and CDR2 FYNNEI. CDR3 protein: CASRWDGSNEKLFF. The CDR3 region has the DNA TGTGCCAGCAGGTGGGACGGATCTAATGAAAAACTGTTTTTT.

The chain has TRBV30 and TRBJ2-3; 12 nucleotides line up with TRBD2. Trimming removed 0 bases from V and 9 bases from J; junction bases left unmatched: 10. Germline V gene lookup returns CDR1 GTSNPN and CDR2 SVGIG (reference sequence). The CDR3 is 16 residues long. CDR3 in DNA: TGTGCCTGGAGTGTAAAGTCTAGCGGGAGGGTACGAACGCAGTATTTT. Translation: CAWSVKSSGRVRTQYF.

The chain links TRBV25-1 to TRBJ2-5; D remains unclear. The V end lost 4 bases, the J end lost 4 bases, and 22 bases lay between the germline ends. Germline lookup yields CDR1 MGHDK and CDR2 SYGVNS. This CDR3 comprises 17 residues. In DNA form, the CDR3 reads TGTGCCAGCAGTGGTTCGGCAGAAGTGTTGTTGGGAGAGACCCAGTACTTC. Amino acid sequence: CASSGSAEVLLGETQYF.

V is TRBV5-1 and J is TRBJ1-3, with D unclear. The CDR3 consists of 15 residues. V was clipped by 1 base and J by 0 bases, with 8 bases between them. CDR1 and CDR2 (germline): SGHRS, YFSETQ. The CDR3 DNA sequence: TGCGCCAGCAGCTTGAATCCGGTCTCTGGAAACACCATATATTTT. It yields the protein CASSLNPVSGNTIYF.

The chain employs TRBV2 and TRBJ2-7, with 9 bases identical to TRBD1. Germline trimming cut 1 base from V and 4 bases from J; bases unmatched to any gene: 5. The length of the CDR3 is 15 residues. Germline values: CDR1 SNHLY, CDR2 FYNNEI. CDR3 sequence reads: CASSEEVTGGYEQYF. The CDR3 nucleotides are TGTGCCAGCAGTGAAGAGGTGACAGGGGGGTACGAGCAGTACTTC.

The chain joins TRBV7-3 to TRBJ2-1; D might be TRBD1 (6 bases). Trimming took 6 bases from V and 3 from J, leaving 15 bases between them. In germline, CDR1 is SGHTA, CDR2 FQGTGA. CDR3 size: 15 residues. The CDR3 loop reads CASRSPGHIYNEQFF. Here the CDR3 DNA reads TGTGCCAGCAGATCTCCGGGACATATCTACAATGAGCAGTTCTTC.

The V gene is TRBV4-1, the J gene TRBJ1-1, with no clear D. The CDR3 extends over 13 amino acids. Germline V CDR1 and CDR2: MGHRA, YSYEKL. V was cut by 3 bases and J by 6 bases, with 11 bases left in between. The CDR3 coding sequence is TGCGCCAGCAGCCAGGATGCGGGTCCTGAAGCTTTCTTT. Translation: CASSQDAGPEAFF.

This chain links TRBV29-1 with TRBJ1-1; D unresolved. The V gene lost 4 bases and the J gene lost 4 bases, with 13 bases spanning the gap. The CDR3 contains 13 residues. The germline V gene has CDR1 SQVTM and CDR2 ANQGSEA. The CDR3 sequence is CSVVGHAGTEAFF. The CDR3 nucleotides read TGCAGCGTTGTAGGGCATGCTGGCACTGAAGCTTTCTTT. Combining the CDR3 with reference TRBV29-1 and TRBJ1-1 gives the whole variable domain SAVISQKPSRDICQRGTSLTIQCQVDSQVTMMFWYRQQPGQSLTLIATANQGSEATYESGFVIDKFPISRPNLTFSTLTVSNMSPEDSSIYLCSVVGHAGTEAFFGQGTRLTVV.

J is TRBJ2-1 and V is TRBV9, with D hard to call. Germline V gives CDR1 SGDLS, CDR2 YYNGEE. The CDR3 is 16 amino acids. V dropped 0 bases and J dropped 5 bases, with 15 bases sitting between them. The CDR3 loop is CASSVGPTRLHNEQFF. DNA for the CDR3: TGTGCCAGCAGCGTAGGGCCGACAAGACTCCACAATGAGCAGTTCTTC.

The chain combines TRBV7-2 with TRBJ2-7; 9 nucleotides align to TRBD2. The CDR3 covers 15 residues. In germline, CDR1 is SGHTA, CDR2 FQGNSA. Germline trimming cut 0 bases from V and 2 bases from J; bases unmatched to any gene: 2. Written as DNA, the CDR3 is TGTGCCAGCAGCTTAGCCCCTAGCGGGGCCTACGAGCAGTACTTC. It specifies CASSLAPSGAYEQYF.

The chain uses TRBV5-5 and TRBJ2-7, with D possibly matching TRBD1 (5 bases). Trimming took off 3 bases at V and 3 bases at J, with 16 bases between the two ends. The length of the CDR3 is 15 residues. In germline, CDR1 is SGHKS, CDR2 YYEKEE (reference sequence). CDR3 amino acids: CASSYGALRGYEQYF. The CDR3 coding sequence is TGTGCCAGCAGCTATGGGGCCTTAAGGGGCTACGAGCAGTACTTC.

DNA for the CDR3: TGCGCCAGCAGCCCTGGATGGGGACAGTATTCCTACGAGCAGTACTTC. Amino acids: CASSPGWGQYSYEQYF. The chain uses TRBV5-1 and TRBJ2-7; 7 bases line up with TRBD1. This CDR3 comprises 16 residues. The germline V gene encodes CDR1 SGHRS and CDR2 YFSETQ. V trimming: 4 bases; J trimming: 1 base; junction bases outside the gene matches: 11.

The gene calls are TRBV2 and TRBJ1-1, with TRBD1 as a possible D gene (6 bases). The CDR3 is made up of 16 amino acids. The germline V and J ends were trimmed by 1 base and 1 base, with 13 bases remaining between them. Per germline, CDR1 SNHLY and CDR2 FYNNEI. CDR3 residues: CASSEGQVWRNTEAFF. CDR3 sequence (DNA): TGTGCCAGCAGTGAAGGACAGGTTTGGCGGAACACTGAAGCTTTCTTT.

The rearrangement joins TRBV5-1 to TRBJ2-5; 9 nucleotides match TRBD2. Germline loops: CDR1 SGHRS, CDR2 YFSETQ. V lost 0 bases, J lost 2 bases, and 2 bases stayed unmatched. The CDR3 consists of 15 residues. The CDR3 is CASSLGLAEQETQYF. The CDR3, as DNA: TGCGCCAGCAGCTTGGGACTAGCGGAACAAGAGACCCAGTACTTC.

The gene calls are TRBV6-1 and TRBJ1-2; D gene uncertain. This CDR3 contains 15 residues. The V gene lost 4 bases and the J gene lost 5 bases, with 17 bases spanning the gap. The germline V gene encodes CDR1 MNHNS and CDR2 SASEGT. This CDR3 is CASSGPGREIYGYTF. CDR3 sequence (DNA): TGTGCCAGCAGTGGACCCGGGAGGGAAATTTATGGCTACACCTTC.

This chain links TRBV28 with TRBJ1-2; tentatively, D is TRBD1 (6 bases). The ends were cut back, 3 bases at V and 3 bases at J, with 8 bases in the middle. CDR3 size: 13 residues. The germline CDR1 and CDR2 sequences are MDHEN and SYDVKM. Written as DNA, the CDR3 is TGTGCCAGCAGTTTTCAGGGGTACTATGGCTACACCTTC. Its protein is CASSFQGYYGYTF.

The CDR3 is CASRLSPAGVGYNEQFF. Here the CDR3 DNA reads TGCGCCAGCAGGCTCAGCCCAGCGGGGGTAGGTTACAATGAGCAGTTCTTC. This chain uses TRBV5-1 with TRBJ2-1; 8 bases line up with TRBD2. With 5 bases clipped from V and 4 bases from J, the junction kept 14 bases outside the gene matches. Per the germline V gene, CDR1 is SGHRS and CDR2 is YFSETQ. The CDR3 runs to 17 residues.